A single sample gave rise to the 9 T cell receptor beta chains below, sequenced in a study of T cell responses to AZD1222 COVID-19 vaccine. The data were produced by immunoSEQ multiplex PCR, yet TCRdb's version contains in-frame clones alone and is incomplete. This table holds about 96,000 clones, about 88% found once. The material was peripheral blood, obtained on day 0 of AZD1222 vaccination. The receptors were sampled from an adult in good health.

The chain is built from TRBV19 and TRBJ1-5; D not certain. The CDR3 contains 12 residues. In germline, CDR1 is LNHDA, CDR2 SQIVND (reference sequence). Trimming took 7 bases from V and 5 from J, leaving 9 bases between them. The DNA for the CDR3 is TGTGCCAGTACCGAAAGCTATCAGCCCCAGCATTTT. Amino acid sequence: CASTESYQPQHF. The whole variable domain, filled in from reference TRBV19 and TRBJ1-5, reads DGGITQSPKYLFRKEGQNVTLSCEQNLNHDAMYWYRQDPGQGLRLIYYSQIVNDFQKGDIAEGYSVSREKKESFPLTVTSAQKNPTAFYLCASTESYQPQHFGDGTRLSIL.

The chain employs TRBV28 and TRBJ1-4, with a tentative D call TRBD1 (5 bases). There are 16 residues in the CDR3. Per the germline V gene, CDR1 is MDHEN and CDR2 is SYDVKM. Trimming removed 0 bases at V and 7 bases at J, with 15 bases between. CDR3: CASSLWGEGKGEKLFF. DNA for the CDR3: TGTGCCAGCAGTTTATGGGGTGAGGGGAAGGGTGAAAAACTGTTTTTT.

The chain carries TRBV27 and TRBJ1-6; D is possibly TRBD1 (6 bases). Germline loops: CDR1 MNHEY, CDR2 SMNVEV (reference sequence). Trimming pared 3 bases from V and 10 bases from J, leaving 19 bases between. This CDR3 is built from 16 residues. Here the CDR3 reads CASSFRGQNGESPLHF. In DNA, the CDR3 is TGTGCCAGCAGTTTCCGGGGGCAGAATGGAGAATCACCCCTCCACTTT.

The rearrangement links TRBV28 to TRBJ2-4; no clear D gene. V was pared by 2 bases and J by 9 bases, with 11 bases between. The V gene's germline CDR1 is MDHEN and CDR2 SYDVKM. CDR3 length: 13 amino acids. The CDR3 region has the DNA TGTGCCAGCAGTTTACCGCCGGGCGGCATTCAGTACTTC. Residues: CASSLPPGGIQYF.

This chain connects TRBV10-3 to TRBJ1-1, with 7 bases matching TRBD1. Germline CDR1 is ENHRY and CDR2 is SYGVKD. The V segment lost 3 bases and the J segment 0 bases; nucleotides outside the gene matches: 1. The CDR3 length is 14 residues. The CDR3 is CAISEGGLNTEAFF. The CDR3 DNA follows: TGTGCCATCAGTGAAGGGGGCTTGAACACTGAAGCTTTCTTT.

The chain combines TRBV12-3 or TRBV12-4 with TRBJ1-2, with D hard to call. The V end was cut by 5 bases, the J end by 2 bases, with 6 bases between. The CDR3 has 12 amino acids. In DNA form, the CDR3 reads TGTGCCAGCAGTCTATCCAACTATGGCTACACCTTC. It encodes CASSLSNYGYTF.

This clone was recorded only once. The chain joins TRBV27 to TRBJ1-5; D ambiguous. V was cut by 1 base and J by 2 bases, with 9 bases left in between. There are 15 residues in the CDR3. Germline-derived CDR1 and CDR2 are MNHEY and SMNVEV (reference sequence). CDR3 sequence reads: CASSLFGERNQPQHF. CDR3 DNA sequence: TGTGCCAGCAGTTTATTTGGGGAACGCAATCAGCCCCAGCATTTT.

The V gene is TRBV29-1, the J gene TRBJ1-1, with TRBD1 matching over 8 bases. CDR3 length: 14 amino acids. V lost 6 bases and J lost 1; bases outside the gene matches: 7. From germline, CDR1 is SQVTM and CDR2 ANQGSEA. CDR3 loop: CSVLKDRENTEAFF. CDR3 coding DNA: TGCAGCGTCTTAAAGGACAGGGAGAACACTGAAGCTTTCTTT.

The rearrangement links TRBV7-2 to TRBJ1-5; perhaps TRBD1 as D (5 bases). The CDR3 spans 16 residues. V was cut by 1 base and J by 2 bases, with 12 bases left in between. Per germline, CDR1 SGHTA and CDR2 FQGNSA. CDR3 DNA: TGTGCCAGCAGCTTAGAGGGGACCATTGGCAATCAGCCCCAGCATTTT. Its protein product is CASSLEGTIGNQPQHF.